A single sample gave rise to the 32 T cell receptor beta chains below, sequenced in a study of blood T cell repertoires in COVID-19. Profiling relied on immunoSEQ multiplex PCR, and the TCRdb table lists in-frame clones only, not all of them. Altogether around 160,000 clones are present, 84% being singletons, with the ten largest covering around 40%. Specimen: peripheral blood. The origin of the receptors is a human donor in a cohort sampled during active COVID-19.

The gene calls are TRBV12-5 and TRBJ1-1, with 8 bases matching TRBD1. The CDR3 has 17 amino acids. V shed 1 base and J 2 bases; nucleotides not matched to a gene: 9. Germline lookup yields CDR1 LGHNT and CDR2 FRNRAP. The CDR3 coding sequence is TGTGCTAGTGGTTTGGCCCTTCAGGACAGGGTTAACACTGAAGCTTTCTTT. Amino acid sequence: CASGLALQDRVNTEAFF. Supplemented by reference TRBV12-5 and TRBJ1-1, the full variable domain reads DARVTQTPRHKVTEMGQEVTMRCQPILGHNTVFWYRQTMMQGLELLAYFRNRAPLDDSGMPKDRFSAEMPDATLATLKIQPSEPRDSAVYFCASGLALQDRVNTEAFFGQGTRLTVV.

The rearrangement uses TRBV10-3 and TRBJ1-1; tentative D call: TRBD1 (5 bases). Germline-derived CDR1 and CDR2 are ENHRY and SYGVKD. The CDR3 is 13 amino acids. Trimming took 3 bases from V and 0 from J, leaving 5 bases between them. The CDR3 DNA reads TGTGCCATCAGTGACAGGGTGAACACTGAAGCTTTCTTT. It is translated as CAISDRVNTEAFF.

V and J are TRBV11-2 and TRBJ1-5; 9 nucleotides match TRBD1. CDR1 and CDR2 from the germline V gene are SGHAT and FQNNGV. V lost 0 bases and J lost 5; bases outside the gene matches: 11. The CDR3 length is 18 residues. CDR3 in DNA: TGTGCCAGCAGCTTAGATTTCCTACGCCGGGACAGGGATCAGCCCCAGCATTTT. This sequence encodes CASSLDFLRRDRDQPQHF.

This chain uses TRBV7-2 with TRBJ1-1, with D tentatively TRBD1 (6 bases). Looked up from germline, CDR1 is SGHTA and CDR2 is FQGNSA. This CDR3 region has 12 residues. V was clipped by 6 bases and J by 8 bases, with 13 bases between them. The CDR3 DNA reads TGTGCCAGCAGTCTAACAGGGTTCGAAGCTTTCTTT. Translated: CASSLTGFEAFF.

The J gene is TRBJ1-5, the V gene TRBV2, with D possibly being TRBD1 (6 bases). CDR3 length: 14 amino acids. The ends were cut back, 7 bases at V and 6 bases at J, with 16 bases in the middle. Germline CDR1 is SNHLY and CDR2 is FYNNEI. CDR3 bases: TGTGCCAGCAATCTCTACCCAGGGGCTCAGCCCCAGCATTTT. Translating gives CASNLYPGAQPQHF.

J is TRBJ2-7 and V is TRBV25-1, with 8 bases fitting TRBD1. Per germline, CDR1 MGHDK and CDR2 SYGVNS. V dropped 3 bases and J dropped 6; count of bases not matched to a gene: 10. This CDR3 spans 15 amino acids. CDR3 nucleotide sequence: TGTGCCAGCAGTGATCCCGGACAGGGCACCCTCGAGCAGTACTTC. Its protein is CASSDPGQGTLEQYF.

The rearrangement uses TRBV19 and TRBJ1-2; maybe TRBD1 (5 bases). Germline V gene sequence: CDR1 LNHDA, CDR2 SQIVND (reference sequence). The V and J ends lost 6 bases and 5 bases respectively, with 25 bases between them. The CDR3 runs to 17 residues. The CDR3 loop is CASRPTGTRKGFYGYTF. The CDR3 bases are TGTGCCAGTAGACCCACCGGGACTCGGAAAGGCTTTTATGGCTACACCTTC.

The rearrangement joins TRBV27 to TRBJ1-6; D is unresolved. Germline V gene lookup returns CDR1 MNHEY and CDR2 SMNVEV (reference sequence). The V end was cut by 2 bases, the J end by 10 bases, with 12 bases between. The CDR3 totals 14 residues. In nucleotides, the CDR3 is TGTGCCAGCAGTTTAGAGGCGTTCGAGTCACCCCTCCACTTT. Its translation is CASSLEAFESPLHF.

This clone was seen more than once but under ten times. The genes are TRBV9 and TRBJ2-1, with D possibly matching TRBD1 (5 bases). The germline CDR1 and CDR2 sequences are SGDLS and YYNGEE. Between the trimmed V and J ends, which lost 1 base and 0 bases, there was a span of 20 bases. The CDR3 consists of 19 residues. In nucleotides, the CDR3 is TGTGCCAGCAGCGTATTCCCTCCAGAACAGGCCAGCTCCTACAATGAGCAGTTCTTC. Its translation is CASSVFPPEQASSYNEQFF.

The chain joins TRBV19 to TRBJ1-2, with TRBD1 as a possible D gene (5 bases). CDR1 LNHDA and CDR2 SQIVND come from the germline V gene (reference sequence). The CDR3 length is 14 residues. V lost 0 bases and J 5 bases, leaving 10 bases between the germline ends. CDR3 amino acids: CASSIDGRGYGYTF. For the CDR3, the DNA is TGTGCCAGTAGTATAGACGGAAGGGGTTATGGCTACACCTTC.

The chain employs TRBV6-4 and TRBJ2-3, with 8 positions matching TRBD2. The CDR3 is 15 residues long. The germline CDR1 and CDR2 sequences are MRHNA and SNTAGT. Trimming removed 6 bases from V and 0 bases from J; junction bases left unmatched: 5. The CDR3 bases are TGTGCCAGCAGCCTGGGACTAGGGAGCACAGATACGCAGTATTTT. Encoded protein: CASSLGLGSTDTQYF.

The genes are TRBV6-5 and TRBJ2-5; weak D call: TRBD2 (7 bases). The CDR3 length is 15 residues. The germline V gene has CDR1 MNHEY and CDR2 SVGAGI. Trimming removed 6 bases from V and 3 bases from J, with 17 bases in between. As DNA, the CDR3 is TGTGCCAGCAGCCGGCGGGGAGGGGGAAAAGAGACCCAGTACTTC. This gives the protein CASSRRGGGKETQYF.

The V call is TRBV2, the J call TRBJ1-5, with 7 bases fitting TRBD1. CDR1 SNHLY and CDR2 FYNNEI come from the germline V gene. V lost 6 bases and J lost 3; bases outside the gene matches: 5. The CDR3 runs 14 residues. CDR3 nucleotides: TGTGCCAGCAGCCGGGACAGCCCCAATCAGCCCCAGCATTTT. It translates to CASSRDSPNQPQHF. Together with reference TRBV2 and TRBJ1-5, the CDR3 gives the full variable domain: EPEVTQTPSHQVTQMGQEVILRCVPISNHLYFYWYRQILGQKVEFLVSFYNNEISEKSEIFDDQFSVERPDGSNFTLKIRSTKLEDSAMYFCASSRDSPNQPQHFGDGTRLSIL.

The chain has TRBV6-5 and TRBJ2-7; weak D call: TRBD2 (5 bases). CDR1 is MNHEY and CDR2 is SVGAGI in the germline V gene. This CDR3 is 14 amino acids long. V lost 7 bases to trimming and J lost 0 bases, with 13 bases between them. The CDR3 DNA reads TGTGCCAGCAAGAACCAAGAGGGCTCCTACGAGCAGTACTTC. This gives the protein CASKNQEGSYEQYF.

In DNA form, the CDR3 reads TGTGCCAGCAGGCGAAGCGGGGGACAAGAGACCCAGTACTTC. It translates to CASRRSGGQETQYF. The rearrangement uses TRBV11-3 and TRBJ2-5, with 8 bases fitting TRBD2. Unmatched junction bases numbered 5, after V lost 6 bases and J lost 2 bases. Looked up from germline, CDR1 is SGHNT and CDR2 is YENEEA. The CDR3 consists of 14 residues.

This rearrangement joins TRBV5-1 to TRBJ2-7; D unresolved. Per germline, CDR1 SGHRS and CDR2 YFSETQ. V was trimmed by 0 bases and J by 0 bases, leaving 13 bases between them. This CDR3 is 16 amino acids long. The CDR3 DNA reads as TGCGCCAGCAGCTTGGCTGGCACCTTTGTCTCCTACGAGCAGTACTTC. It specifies CASSLAGTFVSYEQYF.

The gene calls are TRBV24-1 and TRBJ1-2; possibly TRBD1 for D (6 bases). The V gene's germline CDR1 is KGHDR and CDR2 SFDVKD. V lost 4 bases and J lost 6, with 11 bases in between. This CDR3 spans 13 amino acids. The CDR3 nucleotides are TGTGCCACCAGTGACCGACGACAGGATGGCTACACCTTC. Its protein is CATSDRRQDGYTF.

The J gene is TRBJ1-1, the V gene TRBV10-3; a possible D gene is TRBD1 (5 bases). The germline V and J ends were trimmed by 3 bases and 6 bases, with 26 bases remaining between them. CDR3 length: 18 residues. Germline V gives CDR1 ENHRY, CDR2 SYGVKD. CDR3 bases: TGTGCCATCAGTGACCCTCCTTGGTCAGGGAAGGGAAGTCCTGAAGCTTTCTTT. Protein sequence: CAISDPPWSGKGSPEAFF.

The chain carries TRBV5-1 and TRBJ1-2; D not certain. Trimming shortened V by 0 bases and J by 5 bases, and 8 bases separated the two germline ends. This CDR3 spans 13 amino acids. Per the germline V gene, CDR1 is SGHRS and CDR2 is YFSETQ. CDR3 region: CASSLDSQYGYTF. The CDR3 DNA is TGCGCCAGCAGCTTGGACAGCCAATATGGCTACACCTTC.

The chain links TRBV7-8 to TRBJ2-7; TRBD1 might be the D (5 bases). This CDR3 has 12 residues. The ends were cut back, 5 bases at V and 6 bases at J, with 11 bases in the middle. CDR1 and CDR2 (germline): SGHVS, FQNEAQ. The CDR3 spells CASSTRQFEQYF. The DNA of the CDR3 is TGTGCCAGCAGCACGAGACAGTTCGAGCAGTACTTC.

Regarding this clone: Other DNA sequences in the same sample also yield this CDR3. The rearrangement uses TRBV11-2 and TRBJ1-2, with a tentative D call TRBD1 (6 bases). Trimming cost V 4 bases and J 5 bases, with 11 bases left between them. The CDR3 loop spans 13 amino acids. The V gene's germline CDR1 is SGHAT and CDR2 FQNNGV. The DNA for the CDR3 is TGTGCCAGCAGCTCCACAGGGTATTATGGCTACACCTTC. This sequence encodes CASSSTGYYGYTF.

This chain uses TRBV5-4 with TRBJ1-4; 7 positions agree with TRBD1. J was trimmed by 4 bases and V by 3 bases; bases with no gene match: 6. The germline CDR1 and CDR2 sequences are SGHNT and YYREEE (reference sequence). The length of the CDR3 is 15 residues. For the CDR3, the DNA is TGTGCCAGCAGCTCCACAGGGGCCTTTAATGAAAAACTGTTTTTT. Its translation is CASSSTGAFNEKLFF. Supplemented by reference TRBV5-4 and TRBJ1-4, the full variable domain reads ETGVTQSPTHLIKTRGQQVTLRCSSQSGHNTVSWYQQALGQGPQFIFQYYREEENGRGNFPPRFSGLQFPNYSSELNVNALELDDSALYLCASSSTGAFNEKLFFGSGTQLSVL.

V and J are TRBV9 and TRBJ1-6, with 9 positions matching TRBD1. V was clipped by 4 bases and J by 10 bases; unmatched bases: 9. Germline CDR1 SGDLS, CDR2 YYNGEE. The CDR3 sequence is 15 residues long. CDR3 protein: CASSPLGQGGSPLHF. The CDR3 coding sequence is TGTGCCAGCAGCCCCTTGGGACAGGGAGGGTCACCCCTCCACTTT. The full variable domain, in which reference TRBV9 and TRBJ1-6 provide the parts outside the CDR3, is DSGVTQTPKHLITATGQRVTLRCSPRSGDLSVYWYQQSLDQGLQFLIQYYNGEERAKGNILERFSAQQFPDLHSELNLSSLELGDSALYFCASSPLGQGGSPLHFGNGTRLTVT.

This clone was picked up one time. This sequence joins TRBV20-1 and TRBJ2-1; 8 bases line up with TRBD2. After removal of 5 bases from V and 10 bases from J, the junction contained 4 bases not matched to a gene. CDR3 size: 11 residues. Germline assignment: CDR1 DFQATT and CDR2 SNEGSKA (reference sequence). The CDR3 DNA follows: TGCAGTGCTGGAGTAGCGGGGGAGCAGTTCTTC. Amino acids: CSAGVAGEQFF.

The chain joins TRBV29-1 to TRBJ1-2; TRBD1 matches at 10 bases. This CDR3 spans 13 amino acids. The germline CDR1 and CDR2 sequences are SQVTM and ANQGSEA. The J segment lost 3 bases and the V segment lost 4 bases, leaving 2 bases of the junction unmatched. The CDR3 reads CSVGQGADYGYTF. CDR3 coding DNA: TGCAGCGTTGGACAGGGGGCGGACTATGGCTACACCTTC.

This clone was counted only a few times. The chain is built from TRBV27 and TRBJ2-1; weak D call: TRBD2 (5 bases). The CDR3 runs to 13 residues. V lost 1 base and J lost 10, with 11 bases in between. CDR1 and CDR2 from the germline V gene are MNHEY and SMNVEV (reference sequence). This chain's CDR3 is CASSLLELEEQFF. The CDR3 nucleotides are TGTGCCAGCAGTTTATTGGAACTAGAGGAGCAGTTCTTC.

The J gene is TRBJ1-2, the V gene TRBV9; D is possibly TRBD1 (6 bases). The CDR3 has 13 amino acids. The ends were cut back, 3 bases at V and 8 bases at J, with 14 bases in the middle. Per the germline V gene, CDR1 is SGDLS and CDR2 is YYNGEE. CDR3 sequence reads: CASSENKGGGYTF. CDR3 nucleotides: TGTGCCAGCAGCGAAAATAAAGGGGGAGGCTACACCTTC.

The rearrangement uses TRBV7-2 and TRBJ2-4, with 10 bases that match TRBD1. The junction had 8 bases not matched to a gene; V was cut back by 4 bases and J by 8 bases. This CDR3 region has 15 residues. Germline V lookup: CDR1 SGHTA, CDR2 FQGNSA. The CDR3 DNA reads TGTGCCAGCAGCTCCCCGGGACAGGGGTTACACATTCAGTACTTC. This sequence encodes CASSSPGQGLHIQYF.

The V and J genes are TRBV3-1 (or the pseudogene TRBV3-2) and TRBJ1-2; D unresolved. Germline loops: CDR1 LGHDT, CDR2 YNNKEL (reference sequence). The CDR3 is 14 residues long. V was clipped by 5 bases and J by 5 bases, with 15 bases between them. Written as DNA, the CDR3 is TGTGCCAGCAGCGCCCCCGGACGGAGGTATGGCTACACCTTC. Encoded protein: CASSAPGRRYGYTF.

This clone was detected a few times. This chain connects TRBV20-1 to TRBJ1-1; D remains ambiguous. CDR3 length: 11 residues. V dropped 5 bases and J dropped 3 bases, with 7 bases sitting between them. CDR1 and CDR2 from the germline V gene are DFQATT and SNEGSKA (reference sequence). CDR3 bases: TGCAGTGCTCCAGGATACACTGAAGCTTTCTTT. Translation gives CSAPGYTEAFF.

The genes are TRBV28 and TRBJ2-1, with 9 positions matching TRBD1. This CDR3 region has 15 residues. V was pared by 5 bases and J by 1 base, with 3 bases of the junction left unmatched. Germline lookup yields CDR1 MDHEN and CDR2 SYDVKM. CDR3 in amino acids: CASSPGQGSYNEQFF. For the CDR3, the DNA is TGTGCCAGCAGTCCAGGACAGGGGTCCTACAATGAGCAGTTCTTC.

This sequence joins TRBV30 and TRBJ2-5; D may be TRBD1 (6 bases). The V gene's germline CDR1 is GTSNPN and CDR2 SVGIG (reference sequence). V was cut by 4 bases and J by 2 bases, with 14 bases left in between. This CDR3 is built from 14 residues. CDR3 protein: CAWMWGPAQETQYF. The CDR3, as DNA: TGTGCCTGGATGTGGGGGCCGGCGCAAGAGACCCAGTACTTC.